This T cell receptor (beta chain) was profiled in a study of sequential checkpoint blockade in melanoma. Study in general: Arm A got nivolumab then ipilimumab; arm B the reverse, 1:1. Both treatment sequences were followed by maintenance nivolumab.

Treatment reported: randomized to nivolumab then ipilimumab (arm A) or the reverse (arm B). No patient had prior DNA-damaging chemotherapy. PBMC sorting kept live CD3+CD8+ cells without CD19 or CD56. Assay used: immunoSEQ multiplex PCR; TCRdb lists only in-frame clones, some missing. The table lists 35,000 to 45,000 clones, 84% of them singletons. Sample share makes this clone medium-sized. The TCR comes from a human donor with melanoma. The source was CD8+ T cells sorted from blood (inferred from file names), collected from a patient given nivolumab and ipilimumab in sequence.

The DNA for the CDR3 is TGTGCCAGCAGTGACGGTAGCCACACAGATACGCAGTATTTT. Protein product: CASSDGSHTDTQYF. This chain joins TRBV6-4 and TRBJ2-3; D unresolved. Trimming cost V 2 bases and J 2 bases, with 8 bases left between them. Germline V gives CDR1 MRHNA, CDR2 SNTAGT. CDR3 length equals 14 residues.